Below are 10 T cell receptor beta chains sequenced from a single sample in a study of T-cell memory formation after mild COVID-19. TCRdb ran MiXCR on the 5' RACE reads and lists one entry per CDR3 protein. The sample consists of about 190,000 distinct CDR3 sequences, roughly 23% of them appearing once. Sequenced: PBMCs or a T cell subset sorted from them (not recorded which). These receptors all stem from an adult woman who had mild COVID-19 (a few samples of this study predate the infection). Cell type and time point are not known.

The chain links TRBV12-3 or TRBV12-4 to TRBJ2-7, with TRBD1 matching over 12 bases. The CDR3 has 12 amino acids. The CDR3 loop is CASGTGGSPRQV. CDR3 DNA sequence: TGTGCCAGTGGGACAGGGGGCTCCCCTCGACAAGTC.

This clonotype has more than one count but fewer than ten. The CDR3 loop is CASSKEIFSDTQYF. CDR3 nucleotide sequence: TGTGCCAGCAGCAAAGAAATCTTCTCAGATACGCAGTATTTT. The rearrangement uses TRBV21-1 and TRBJ2-3. TRBV21-1 is tagged as a pseudogene. CDR3 length: 14 residues.

This chain connects TRBV15 to TRBJ2-1, with D unclear. Trimming removed 0 bases at V and 7 bases at J, with 7 bases between. Germline CDR1 and CDR2: LNHNV and YYDKDF (reference sequence). The CDR3 is made up of 13 amino acids. CDR3 sequence reads: CATSRDLGNEQFF. In nucleotides, the CDR3 is TGTGCCACCAGCAGAGATTTGGGGAATGAGCAGTTCTTC. Full variable domain (outside the CDR3, taken from reference TRBV15 and TRBJ2-1): DAMVIQNPRYQVTQFGKPVTLSCSQTLNHNVMYWYQQKSSQAPKLLFHYYDKDFNNEADTPDNFQSRRPNTSFCFLDIRSPGLGDTAMYLCATSRDLGNEQFFGPGTRLTVL.

This clonotype has a handful of counts. The chain recombines TRBV29-1 with TRBJ2-1; 11 bases fit TRBD2. V lost 3 bases, J lost 0 bases, and 7 bases stayed unmatched. The CDR3 is made up of 17 amino acids. Germline lookup yields CDR1 SQVTM and CDR2 ANQGSEA. The CDR3 loop reads CSVEGGTSGISYNEQFF. For the CDR3, the DNA is TGCAGCGTTGAGGGGGGGACTAGCGGAATCTCCTACAATGAGCAGTTCTTC.

The chain couples TRBV20-1 to TRBJ2-7; D possibly matches TRBD1 or TRBD2 (5 bases each). Per germline, CDR1 DFQATT and CDR2 SNEGSKA (reference sequence). The V gene lost 6 bases and the J gene lost 2 bases, with 23 bases spanning the gap. This CDR3 has 16 residues. DNA of the CDR3: TGCAGTGCCCTGAGCCGGGACGGCGCTGAAACCTACGAGCAGTACTTC. It yields the protein CSALSRDGAETYEQYF.

There are a few counts of this clonotype. V and J are TRBV29-1 and TRBJ2-5; 7 nucleotides match TRBD1. CDR1 is SQVTM and CDR2 is ANQGSEA in the germline V gene. After removal of 6 bases from V and 0 bases from J, the junction contained 13 bases not matched to a gene. CDR3 length: 16 amino acids. The CDR3 here is CSVNSPRDRDQETQYF. For the CDR3, the DNA is TGCAGCGTGAACAGCCCCCGCGACAGGGACCAAGAGACCCAGTACTTC.

The CDR3 reads CASTSYGHYDEQYF. The CDR3 bases are TGTGCCAGCACCTCCTATGGACACTACGACGAGCAGTACTTC. The chain links TRBV12-3 or TRBV12-4 to TRBJ2-7, with a tentative D call TRBD1 (5 bases). The length of the CDR3 is 14 residues. V was shortened by 7 bases and J by 5 bases, with 18 bases between the two germline ends.

The CDR3 sequence is CASSILDSAYEQYF. CDR3 DNA: TGTGCCAGCAGCATTCTGGACTCGGCCTACGAGCAGTACTTC. The chain is built from TRBV11-2 and TRBJ2-7; TRBD2 might be the D (5 bases). CDR1 is SGHAT, CDR2 FQNNGV, per germline. Trimming removed 5 bases from V and 2 bases from J, with 13 bases in between. The length of the CDR3 is 14 residues.

The chain carries TRBV29-1 and TRBJ2-2; possible D gene TRBD2, 6 bases. Per germline, CDR1 SQVTM and CDR2 ANQGSEA. V was clipped by 4 bases and J by 0 bases, with 9 bases between them. The CDR3 loop spans 14 amino acids. The CDR3 is CSVAAGPNTGELFF. As DNA, the CDR3 is TGCAGCGTTGCGGCGGGGCCGAACACCGGGGAGCTGTTTTTT.

The chain links TRBV12-3 or TRBV12-4 to TRBJ2-2, with 8 bases that match TRBD2. J was trimmed by 6 bases and V by 7 bases; bases with no gene match: 16. This CDR3 spans 17 amino acids. Here the CDR3 reads CASIFSRDRGGSGELFF. The CDR3 coding sequence is TGTGCCAGCATCTTTTCCCGGGACCGGGGGGGGTCCGGGGAGCTGTTTTTT.